This T cell receptor beta chain stems from a study of vaccination effects on CD4 cells after COVID-19. The germline V gene has CDR1 SGHTA and CDR2 FQGNSA. The ends were cut back, 4 bases at V and 6 bases at J, with 18 bases in the middle. The CDR3 length is 16 residues. TCRdb keeps only in-frame clones here, not all; method: immunoSEQ multiplex PCR. The table lists about 70,000 clones, about 69% of them singletons. Antigen-specific CD4+ T cell clonotypes were called by their expansion after viral peptide-pool culture in ViraFEST. Upon completion of roughly ten days in culture, CD4+ T cells were isolated. Convalescent patients had PCR-confirmed SARS-CoV-2 infection between March and December 2020. Turning to this clone: Its antigen is as yet unknown.

The V call is TRBV7-2, the J call TRBJ2-2, with D maybe TRBD2 (7 bases). The sequencing used CD4+ T cells from PBMCs cultured with HIV peptides, collected before COVID-19 vaccination. The sample's subset: HIV-1 Nef peptide pool negative control/reference culture. The sequence was collected from a human donor who had a prior SARS-CoV-2 infection. CDR3 residues: CASSSFPRGAAGELFF. CDR3 DNA sequence: TGTGCCAGCAGCTCATTCCCTCGGGGGGCGGCCGGGGAGCTGTTTTTT.